The clone carrying this T cell receptor (beta chain) was observed a single time. This specimen comes from a study of blood T cell repertoires in COVID-19. Germline V gives CDR1 SGDLS, CDR2 YYNGEE. V was pared by 0 bases and J by 2 bases, with 8 bases between. The CDR3 runs 15 residues. Original processing notes: For nucleated cells, counts were estimated from reference gene primer amplification. Profiled with immunoSEQ multiplex PCR; TCRdb holds only in-frame clones, not every one. V, J and clone size are those of that table, while D and trimming were read from the DNA. The sample has over 55,000 clones, roughly 87% seen once.

The source is a woman over 75 with acute or convalescent COVID-19. The sequenced sample consisted of peripheral blood. J is TRBJ2-2 and V is TRBV9; perhaps TRBD1 as D (5 bases). CDR3 sequence (DNA): TGTGCCAGCAGCGTAGTAGGGGCCAACACCGGGGAGCTGTTTTTT. This translates into CASSVVGANTGELFF.